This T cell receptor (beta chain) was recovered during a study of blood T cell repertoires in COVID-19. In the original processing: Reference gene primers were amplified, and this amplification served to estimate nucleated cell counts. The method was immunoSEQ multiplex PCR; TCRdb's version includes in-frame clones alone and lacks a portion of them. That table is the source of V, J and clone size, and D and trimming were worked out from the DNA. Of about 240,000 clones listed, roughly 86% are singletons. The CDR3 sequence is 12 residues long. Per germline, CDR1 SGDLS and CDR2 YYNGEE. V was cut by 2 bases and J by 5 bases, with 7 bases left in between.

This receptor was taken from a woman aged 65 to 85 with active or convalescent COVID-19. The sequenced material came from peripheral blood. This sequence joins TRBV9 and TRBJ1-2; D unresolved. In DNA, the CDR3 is TGTGCCAGCAGCGTTTCCTCTTATGGCTACACCTTC. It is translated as CASSVSSYGYTF.